This entry describes one TCR beta chain. Germline CDR1 and CDR2: SEHNR and FQNEAQ (reference sequence). Trimming pared 4 bases from V and 0 bases from J, leaving 13 bases between. The CDR3 contains 16 residues. These data come from a study of blood T cell repertoires in COVID-19. Assay: immunoSEQ multiplex PCR; the TCRdb copy retains only in-frame clones and omits some. The sample holds 57,000 or so clones, 70% to 85% seen once. This rearrangement joins TRBV7-9 to TRBJ2-1; perhaps TRBD2 as D (5 bases). The source of this sequence is a man aged 65 to 85 with active COVID-19. Sequencing was carried out using peripheral blood. In DNA form, the CDR3 reads TGTGCCAGCAGCTCTGTAGGTGGGAGCTCCTACAATGAGCAGTTCTTC. Amino acid sequence: CASSSVGGSSYNEQFF.